This T cell receptor beta chain was recovered during a study of cytomegalovirus exposure and HLA in healthy donors. About this clone: The antigen is not known.

The PCR used 60 Vbeta and 13 Jbeta primers. Sequencing was performed with immunoSEQ multiplex PCR; in TCRdb, only in-frame clones are kept and a portion is missing. The data hold 200,000 to 250,000 clones, with around 75% observed a single time. Whole-study findings and limits: It has been reported that TCR beta sequences accurately predicted the HLA-A and HLA-B alleles of most subjects. TCR beta chains numbering 150 to 200 were designated cytomegalovirus-associated. According to a later analysis, most TCR beta chains associated with CMV appeared HLA-restricted. Productive rates of about 90% or about 30% were seen for most TCR beta V segments in an earlier analysis.

CDR3 size: 15 residues. The V gene's germline CDR1 is LGHNA and CDR2 YNFKEQ. The receptor was isolated from a woman in her twenties or thirties in good health and CMV-seronegative. This chain connects TRBV4-2 to TRBJ2-5; 9 bases are a match to TRBD1. The DNA end is a closer match to TRBJ2-7, so the J assignment may be wrong. Material for sequencing was PBMCs. The CDR3: CASSPSGTGTYEQYF. The CDR3 region has the DNA TGTGCCAGCAGCCCCTCCGGGACAGGGACCTACGAGCAGTACTTC.